The present TCR beta chain was sequenced within a study of control samples from healthy donors and cancer patients (dated by TCRdb to about 2020). A remark on this clone: There is no known antigen for this receptor. No base qualities exist here, and no much larger clone lies one base off it.

CDR1 and CDR2 are drawn from the germline V gene: SNHLY, FYNNEI. Inclusive of the bounding cysteine and phenylalanine, the CDR3 is 17 residues long. Only the CDR3 part of the read is kept: 51 bases, read in frame from the first base. Trimming leaves V shorter by 5 bases and J shorter by 4 bases, with the junction holding 6 bases beyond the gene matches. The library was generated by the immunoSEQ multiplex PCR assay. TCRdb took over this immuneACCESS table, retaining in-frame rearrangements with V and J assigned. Such tables are incomplete; in checked studies, under half of the missing clones stem from an unresolved V gene, and the remainder is unexplained. In all, the sample holds tens of thousands of clones, and roughly 89% of those were seen once. Clones ranked in the top ten supply roughly 5.5% of the sample.

The chain was built from TRBV2 and TRBJ2-1, with TRBD2 matching 15 junction bases. The receptor's source is a man between 60 and 75 years old with colorectal cancer. Material for sequencing was PBMCs. The bases are TGTGCCAGCAGTTGGACTAGCGGGGGGGCTCGGTACAATGAGCAGTTCTTC. It is translated as CASSWTSGGARYNEQFF.